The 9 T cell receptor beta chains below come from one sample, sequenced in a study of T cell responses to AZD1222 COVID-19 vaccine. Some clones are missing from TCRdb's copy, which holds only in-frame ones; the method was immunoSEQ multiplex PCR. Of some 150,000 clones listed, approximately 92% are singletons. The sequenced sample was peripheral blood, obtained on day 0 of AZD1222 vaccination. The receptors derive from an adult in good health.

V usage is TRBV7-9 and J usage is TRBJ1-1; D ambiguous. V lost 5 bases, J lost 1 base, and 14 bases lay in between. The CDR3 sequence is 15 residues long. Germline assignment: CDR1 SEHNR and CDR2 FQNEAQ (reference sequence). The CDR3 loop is CASSIWTAQNTEAFF. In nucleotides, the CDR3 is TGTGCCAGCAGCATTTGGACGGCTCAGAACACTGAAGCTTTCTTT. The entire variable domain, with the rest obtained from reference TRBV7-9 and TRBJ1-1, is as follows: DTGVSQNPRHKITKRGQNVTFRCDPISEHNRLYWYRQTLGQGPEFLTYFQNEAQLEKSRLLSDRFSAERPKGSFSTLEIQRTEQGDSAMYLCASSIWTAQNTEAFFGQGTRLTVV.

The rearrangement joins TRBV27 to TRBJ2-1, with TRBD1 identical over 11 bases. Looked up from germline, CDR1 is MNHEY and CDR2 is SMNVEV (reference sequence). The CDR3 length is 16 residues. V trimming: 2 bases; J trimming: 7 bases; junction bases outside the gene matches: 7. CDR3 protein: CASSLIWTGGVNEQFF. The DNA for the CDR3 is TGTGCCAGCAGTTTAATCTGGACAGGGGGCGTTAATGAGCAGTTCTTC.

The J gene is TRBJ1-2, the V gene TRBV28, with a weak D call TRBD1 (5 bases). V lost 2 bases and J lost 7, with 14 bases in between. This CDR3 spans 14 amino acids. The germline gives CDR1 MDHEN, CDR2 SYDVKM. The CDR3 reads CASSLSQGLGGYTF. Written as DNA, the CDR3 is TGTGCCAGCAGTTTAAGTCAGGGATTGGGTGGCTACACCTTC.

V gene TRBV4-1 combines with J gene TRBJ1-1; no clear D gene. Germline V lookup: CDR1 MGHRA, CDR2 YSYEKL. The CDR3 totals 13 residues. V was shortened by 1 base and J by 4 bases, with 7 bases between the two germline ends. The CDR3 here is CASSQVGLTEAFF. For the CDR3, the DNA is TGCGCCAGCAGCCAAGTAGGACTCACTGAAGCTTTCTTT.

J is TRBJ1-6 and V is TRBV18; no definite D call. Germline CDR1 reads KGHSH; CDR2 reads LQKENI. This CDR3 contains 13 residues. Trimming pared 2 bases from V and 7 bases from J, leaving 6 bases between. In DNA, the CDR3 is TGTGCCAGCTCACCAGTGGGGAATTCACCCCTCCACTTT. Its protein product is CASSPVGNSPLHF.

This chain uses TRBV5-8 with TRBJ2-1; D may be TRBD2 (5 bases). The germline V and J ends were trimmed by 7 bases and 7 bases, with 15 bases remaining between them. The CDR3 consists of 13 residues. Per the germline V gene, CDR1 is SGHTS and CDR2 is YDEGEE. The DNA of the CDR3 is TGTGCCAGCGGGCGCCCCTCGGGGAATGAGCAGTTCTTC. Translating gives CASGRPSGNEQFF.

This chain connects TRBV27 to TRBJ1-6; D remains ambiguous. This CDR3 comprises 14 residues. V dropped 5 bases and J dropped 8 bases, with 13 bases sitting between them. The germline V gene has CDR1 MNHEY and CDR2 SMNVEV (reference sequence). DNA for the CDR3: TGTGCCAGCAGTAGGATGGAGGGCCATTCACCCCTCCACTTT. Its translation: CASSRMEGHSPLHF.

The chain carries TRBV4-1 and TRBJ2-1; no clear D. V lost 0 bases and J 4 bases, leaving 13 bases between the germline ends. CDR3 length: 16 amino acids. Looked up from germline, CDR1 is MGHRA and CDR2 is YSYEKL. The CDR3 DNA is TGCGCCAGCAGCCAAGATGCAGGTTTCACATACAATGAGCAGTTCTTC. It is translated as CASSQDAGFTYNEQFF.

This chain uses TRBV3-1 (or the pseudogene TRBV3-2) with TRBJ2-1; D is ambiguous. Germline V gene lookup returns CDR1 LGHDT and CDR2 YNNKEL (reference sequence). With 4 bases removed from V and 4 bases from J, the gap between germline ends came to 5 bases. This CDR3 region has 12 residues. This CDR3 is CASSPRYNEQFF. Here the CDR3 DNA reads TGTGCCAGCAGCCCCAGATACAATGAGCAGTTCTTC.